This T cell receptor (beta chain) was identified in a study of blood T cell repertoires in COVID-19. Sequencing was performed with immunoSEQ multiplex PCR; in TCRdb, only in-frame clones are kept and a portion is missing. Of around 140,000 clones listed, 80% are singletons. CDR1 and CDR2 from the germline V gene are SGHAT and FQNNGV. V gave up 6 bases and J gave up 5 bases; unmatched junction bases: 14. The CDR3 length is 17 residues. Sequencing was carried out using peripheral blood. The TCR originated in a man aged 70 or older who had recovered from COVID-19. J is TRBJ2-1 and V is TRBV11-2; the match to TRBD2 covers 9 bases. The CDR3 region has the DNA TGTGCCAGCAGTCTCGGGATAGCGGGAGTGTTAAACAATGAGCAGTTCTTC. It encodes CASSLGIAGVLNNEQFF.